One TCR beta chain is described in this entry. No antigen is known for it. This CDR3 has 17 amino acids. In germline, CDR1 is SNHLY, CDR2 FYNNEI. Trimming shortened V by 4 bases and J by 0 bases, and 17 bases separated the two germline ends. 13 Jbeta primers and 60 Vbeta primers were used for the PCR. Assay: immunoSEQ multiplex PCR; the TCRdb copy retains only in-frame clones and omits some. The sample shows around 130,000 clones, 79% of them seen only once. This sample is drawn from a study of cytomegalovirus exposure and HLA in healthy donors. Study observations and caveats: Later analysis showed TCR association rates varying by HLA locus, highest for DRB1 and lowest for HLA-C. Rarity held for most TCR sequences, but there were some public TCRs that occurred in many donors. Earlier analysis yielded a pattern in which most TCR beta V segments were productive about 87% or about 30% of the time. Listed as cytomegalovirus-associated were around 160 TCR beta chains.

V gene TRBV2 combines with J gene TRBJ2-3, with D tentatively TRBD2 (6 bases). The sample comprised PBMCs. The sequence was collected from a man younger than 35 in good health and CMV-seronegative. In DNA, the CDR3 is TGTGCCAGCAGTGCTCAATGGACTATCTTTAGCACAGATACGCAGTATTTT. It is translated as CASSAQWTIFSTDTQYF.